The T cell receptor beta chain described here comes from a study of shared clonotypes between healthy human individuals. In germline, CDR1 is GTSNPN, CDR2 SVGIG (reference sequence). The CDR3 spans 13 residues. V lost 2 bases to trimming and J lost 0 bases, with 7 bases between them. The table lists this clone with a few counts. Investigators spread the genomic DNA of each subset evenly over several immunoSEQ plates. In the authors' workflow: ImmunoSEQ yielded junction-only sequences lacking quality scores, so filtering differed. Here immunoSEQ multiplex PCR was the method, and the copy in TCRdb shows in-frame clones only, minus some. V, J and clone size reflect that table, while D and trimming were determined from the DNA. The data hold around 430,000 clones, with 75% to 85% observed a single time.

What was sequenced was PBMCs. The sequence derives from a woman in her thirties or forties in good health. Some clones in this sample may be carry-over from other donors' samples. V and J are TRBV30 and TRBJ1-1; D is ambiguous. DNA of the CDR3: TGTGCCTGGAGTCCGACGCTGAACACTGAAGCTTTCTTT. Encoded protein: CAWSPTLNTEAFF.